The sequence of this T cell receptor beta chain was determined in a study of blood T cell repertoires in COVID-19. In assigning cohorts, the study relied on participant-reported clinical history. Only in-frame clones appear in the TCRdb table, and some are missing; sequencing was by immunoSEQ multiplex PCR. Among 200,000 to 300,000 clones listed, approximately 85% were seen once. This clonotype was sampled from a woman aged 50 to 65 with acute COVID-19. The sample consisted of PBMCs or T cells enriched from blood (not recorded which).

CDR3: CASSGGPESAFF. The CDR3 nucleotides read TGTGCCAGCAGCGGGGGTCCTGAGTCAGCTTTCTTT. V is TRBV27 and J is TRBJ1-1; tentatively, D is TRBD1 (5 bases). Germline CDR1 MNHEY, CDR2 SMNVEV (reference sequence). The V end was cut by 6 bases, the J end by 10 bases, with 15 bases between. The CDR3 is 12 residues long.